The 10 T cell receptor beta chains reported below all come from one sample, sequenced in a study of T cells in localized non-small cell lung cancer. Method: immunoSEQ multiplex PCR; TCRdb's copy keeps in-frame clones and lacks some. The sample includes roughly 1,500 clones, under 25% seen only once; the top ten take about 20%. Specimen: normal lung tissue next to the tumor, collected before any cancer treatment. The receptors come from a woman between 35 and 70 years old with stage I lung adenocarcinoma.

The sample holds a few counts of this clone. The genes are TRBV9 and TRBJ2-7; 14 bases line up with TRBD2. CDR1 is SGDLS and CDR2 is YYNGEE in the germline V gene. This CDR3 is built from 13 residues. Trimming cost V 7 bases and J 5 bases; bases outside gene matches: 2. The CDR3 DNA is TGTGCCAGCGGACTAGCGGGAGGAGACGAGCAGTACTTC. Protein sequence: CASGLAGGDEQYF. Full variable domain (remainder filled in from reference TRBV9 and TRBJ2-7): DSGVTQTPKHLITATGQRVTLRCSPRSGDLSVYWYQQSLDQGLQFLIQYYNGEERAKGNILERFSAQQFPDLHSELNLSSLELGDSALYFCASGLAGGDEQYFGPGTRLTVT.

J is TRBJ2-1 and V is TRBV6-8; D is possibly TRBD1 or TRBD2 (5 bases each). The germline V and J ends were trimmed by 0 bases and 8 bases, with 11 bases remaining between them. Per the germline V gene, CDR1 is MNHGY and CDR2 is SAAAGT. This CDR3 has 14 residues. CDR3: CASSYSSGPDEQFF. The CDR3, as DNA: TGTGCCAGCAGTTACTCTTCGGGACCCGATGAGCAGTTCTTC.

This chain links TRBV6-8 with TRBJ2-7, with 7 positions matching TRBD1. This CDR3 region has 12 residues. Germline-derived CDR1 and CDR2 are MNHGY and SAAAGT. Trimming removed 10 bases from V and 2 bases from J; junction bases left unmatched: 5. The CDR3 reads CATQGEPYEQYF. In DNA form, the CDR3 reads TGTGCCACTCAGGGGGAACCCTACGAGCAGTACTTC.

The genes are TRBV11-3 and TRBJ2-7, with TRBD1 matching 7 bases. Germline trimming cut 5 bases from V and 1 base from J; bases unmatched to any gene: 8. The germline V gene encodes CDR1 SGHNT and CDR2 YENEEA. The CDR3 runs to 15 residues. In nucleotides, the CDR3 is TGTGCCAGCAGCGACGACAGGGAGTATTCCTACGAGCAGTACTTC. It yields the protein CASSDDREYSYEQYF. The whole variable domain, remainder taken from reference TRBV11-3 and TRBJ2-7, is EAGVVQSPRYKIIEKKQPVAFWCNPISGHNTLYWYLQNLGQGPELLIRYENEEAVDDSQLPKDRFSAERLKGVDSTLKIQPAELGDSAVYLCASSDDREYSYEQYFGPGTRLTVT.

This clone showed up many times. This chain joins TRBV7-5 and TRBJ2-3; TRBD2 reflects the table's D call only, with no check against the DNA. TRBV7-5 is an annotated pseudogene. This CDR3 is built from 17 residues. The CDR3: CASSSKTGTINTDTQYF. In nucleotides, the CDR3 is TGTGCCAGCAGCTCCAAAACCGGGACTATAAACACAGATACGCAGTATTTT.

This clone was detected only a few times. The chain recombines TRBV28 with TRBJ1-2, with D possibly TRBD1 on 6 matching bases. The CDR3 consists of 12 residues. Trimming left V 7 bases short and J 8 bases short, with 14 bases between. Germline loops: CDR1 MDHEN, CDR2 SYDVKM. The CDR3 here is CASNSGDLGYTF. The DNA of the CDR3 is TGTGCCAGCAATTCAGGGGACTTAGGCTACACCTTC.

The genes are TRBV4-1 and TRBJ2-3, with 14 positions matching TRBD2. Germline V CDR1 and CDR2: MGHRA, YSYEKL. The CDR3 length is 18 residues. V shed 1 base, J shed 1 base, and the junction held 4 bases outside the gene matches. The CDR3 is CASSQGLAGGPRTDTQYF. For the CDR3, the DNA is TGCGCCAGCAGCCAAGGACTAGCGGGGGGGCCTCGCACAGATACGCAGTATTTT.

In this sample, this clone turned up a few times. V and J are TRBV15 and TRBJ2-1, with D perhaps assigned TRBD1 or TRBD2 (6 bases each). The CDR3 contains 16 residues. Trimming pared 1 base from V and 0 bases from J, leaving 10 bases between. Germline lookup yields CDR1 LNHNV and CDR2 YYDKDF (reference sequence). CDR3 bases: TGTGCCACCAGCAGAGGGAGGGGGAGCTCCTACAATGAGCAGTTCTTC. Residues: CATSRGRGSSYNEQFF.

V usage is TRBV6-8 and J usage is TRBJ1-6; D is perhaps TRBD1 (5 bases). Germline lookup yields CDR1 MNHGY and CDR2 SAAAGT. The CDR3 is made up of 15 amino acids. V was shortened by 2 bases and J by 6 bases, with 11 bases between the two germline ends. The chain's CDR3 is CASSYGRGGNSPLHF. In DNA, the CDR3 is TGTGCCAGCAGTTACGGTCGGGGGGGTAATTCACCCCTCCACTTT.

This clone was recorded a few times. The V call is TRBV19, the J call TRBJ1-1, with D uncertain. The CDR3 has 11 residues. Per the germline V gene, CDR1 is LNHDA and CDR2 is SQIVND (reference sequence). V was shortened by 3 bases and J by 6 bases, with 5 bases between the two germline ends. The CDR3 loop reads CASSIQSEAFF. CDR3 sequence (DNA): TGTGCCAGTAGTATTCAGTCTGAAGCTTTCTTT.